Shown below are 5 T cell receptor beta chains from a single sample sequenced in a study of blood T cell repertoires in COVID-19. Sequenced by immunoSEQ multiplex PCR; TCRdb stores in-frame clones only, minus some. The repertoire holds a few hundred thousand clones, with approximately 83% as singletons. Sequencing used peripheral blood. These receptors were taken from a woman aged 70 to 79 with acute or convalescent COVID-19.

CDR3 sequence reads: CASSPGPTTGGIAGYTF. The DNA of the CDR3 is TGTGCCAGCTCTCCGGGCCCCACAACAGGGGGTATAGCTGGCTACACCTTC. The rearrangement links TRBV18 to TRBJ1-2, with 8 bases that match TRBD1. Looked up from germline, CDR1 is KGHSH and CDR2 is LQKENI. With V trimmed by 6 bases and J by 7 bases, 19 bases remained unmatched. This CDR3 has 17 residues.

The chain joins TRBV2 to TRBJ1-1; 7 bases align to TRBD1. V lost 6 bases, J lost 1 base, and 8 bases stayed unmatched. This CDR3 is 15 amino acids long. Germline V lookup: CDR1 SNHLY, CDR2 FYNNEI. CDR3 in DNA: TGTGCCAGCAGCCCCTCGACAGGGCGGAACACTGAAGCTTTCTTT. Protein product: CASSPSTGRNTEAFF.

The CDR3 nucleotides are TGTGCCAGCAGGGGACATACGAACACTGAAGCTTTCTTT. It codes for CASRGHTNTEAFF. The chain couples TRBV3-1 (or the pseudogene TRBV3-2) to TRBJ1-1; TRBD1 might be the D (6 bases). V lost 6 bases and J lost 1, with 9 bases in between. The CDR3 extends over 13 amino acids. Germline V lookup: CDR1 LGHDT, CDR2 YNNKEL (reference sequence).

This chain uses TRBV18 with TRBJ1-4; 7 positions agree with TRBD1. V shed 2 bases, J shed 6 bases, and the junction held 3 bases outside the gene matches. Germline V gene data show CDR1 as KGHSH and CDR2 as LQKENI. The CDR3 covers 14 residues. The CDR3 region has the DNA TGTGCCAGCTCACCATTCAGGGGGTATGAAAAACTGTTTTTT. It specifies CASSPFRGYEKLFF.

About this clone: In the same sample, other DNA sequences code for this CDR3. This sequence joins TRBV19 and TRBJ1-1, with D possibly TRBD1 on 5 matching bases. Germline CDR1 LNHDA, CDR2 SQIVND (reference sequence). Trimming shortened V by 3 bases and J by 5 bases, and 10 bases separated the two germline ends. CDR3 length: 13 residues. This chain's CDR3 is CASSILRGTEAFF. The CDR3 nucleotides read TGTGCCAGTAGTATCCTTAGGGGAACTGAAGCTTTCTTT. The whole variable domain, remainder taken from reference TRBV19 and TRBJ1-1, is DGGITQSPKYLFRKEGQNVTLSCEQNLNHDAMYWYRQDPGQGLRLIYYSQIVNDFQKGDIAEGYSVSREKKESFPLTVTSAQKNPTAFYLCASSILRGTEAFFGQGTRLTVV.